The 10 T cell receptor beta chains presented below share a single source sample, sequenced in a study of cytomegalovirus exposure and HLA in healthy donors. PCR was performed using 60 Vbeta and 13 Jbeta primers. TCRdb's copy holds only in-frame clones and misses some; the assay was immunoSEQ multiplex PCR. The sample includes approximately 100,000 clones, 80% of them seen just once. Sequencing was performed on PBMCs. Receptor source: a man aged 18 to 30 in good health and CMV-seronegative.

The rearrangement joins TRBV10-1 to TRBJ2-1, with D unresolved. Between the trimmed V and J ends, which lost 2 bases and 0 bases, there was a span of 8 bases. CDR1 is WNHNN, CDR2 SYGVQD, per germline (reference sequence). This CDR3 region has 15 residues. The DNA of the CDR3 is TGCGCCAGCAGTGAGAGGCGGTACTCCTACAATGAGCAGTTCTTC. Translating gives CASSERRYSYNEQFF.

The rearrangement joins TRBV13 to TRBJ2-3, with D unresolved. Germline values: CDR1 PRHDT, CDR2 FYEKMQ (reference sequence). The V and J ends lost 5 bases and 6 bases respectively, with 9 bases between them. This CDR3 is 12 amino acids long. CDR3 DNA sequence: TGTGCCAGCAGCACTCATGCGGATACGCAGTATTTT. This codes for CASSTHADTQYF.

This clone was counted between two and nine times. J is TRBJ2-2 and V is TRBV5-1, with TRBD1 matching 9 bases. The germline CDR1 and CDR2 sequences are SGHRS and YFSETQ. V lost 3 bases to trimming and J lost 4 bases; unmatched junction nucleotides: 7. The CDR3 runs 16 residues. As DNA, the CDR3 is TGCGCCAGCAGCTCCGGGACAGGGAAGAGCACCGGGGAGCTGTTTTTT. Translating it yields CASSSGTGKSTGELFF.

This rearrangement joins TRBV7-8 to TRBJ1-3; D gene ambiguous. Germline CDR1 and CDR2: SGHVS and FQNEAQ. The V gene lost 3 bases and the J gene lost 0 bases, with 6 bases spanning the gap. The CDR3 is 14 residues long. CDR3 in DNA: TGTGCCAGCAGCTTTGGAGCCTCTGGAAACACCATATATTTT. As protein: CASSFGASGNTIYF. Drawing the rest from reference TRBV7-8 and TRBJ1-3, the complete variable domain is GAGVSQSPRYKVAKRGQDVALRCDPISGHVSLFWYQQALGQGPEFLTYFQNEAQLDKSGLPSDRFFAERPEGSVSTLKIQRTQQEDSAVYLCASSFGASGNTIYFGEGSWLTVV.

This chain joins TRBV9 and TRBJ2-5; TRBD1 matches 10 bases. Germline trimming cut 4 bases from V and 2 bases from J; bases unmatched to any gene: 5. Looked up from germline, CDR1 is SGDLS and CDR2 is YYNGEE. CDR3 size: 15 residues. As DNA, the CDR3 is TGTGCCAGCAGCTCATTGGGACAGGGGCAAGAGACCCAGTACTTC. It is translated as CASSSLGQGQETQYF.

The chain employs TRBV18 and TRBJ1-3; the D gene is possibly TRBD1 (5 bases). CDR1 is KGHSH and CDR2 is LQKENI in the germline V gene. Trimming removed 3 bases from V and 0 bases from J, with 15 bases in between. CDR3 length: 17 residues. CDR3 region: CASSPGLTGFSGNTIYF. In DNA, the CDR3 is TGTGCCAGCTCACCCGGTCTAACAGGTTTCTCTGGAAACACCATATATTTT.

A few counts support this clone. The chain recombines TRBV5-1 with TRBJ1-2, with 10 bases that match TRBD1. The germline gives CDR1 SGHRS, CDR2 YFSETQ. The CDR3 loop spans 13 amino acids. The V segment lost 7 bases and the J segment 5 bases; nucleotides outside the gene matches: 5. The chain's CDR3 is CASQGGQGYGYTF. The CDR3 DNA sequence: TGCGCCAGCCAGGGGGGACAGGGGTATGGCTACACCTTC.

The genes are TRBV21-1 and TRBJ1-1; the table calls TRBD1, which could not be checked here. TRBV21-1 corresponds to a pseudogene. This CDR3 has 20 residues. The CDR3 loop is CASSKVVKGRGLPLNTEAFF. CDR3 DNA sequence: TGTGCCAGCAGCAAAGTAGTGAAAGGCAGGGGCCTTCCCTTGAACACTGAAGCTTTCTTT.

This chain uses TRBV10-1 with TRBJ2-1; TRBD2 matches at 11 bases. The V gene end was trimmed by 4 bases and the J gene end by 10 bases; junction bases not matched to a gene: 3. The germline V gene encodes CDR1 WNHNN and CDR2 SYGVQD (reference sequence). This CDR3 contains 13 residues. The CDR3 DNA reads TGCGCCAGCAGTGTGACTAGCGGGGACGAGCAGTTCTTC. Its protein is CASSVTSGDEQFF.

Notes on this clone: At one end, the junction sequence differs from germline, possibly due to a read error. Other DNA sequences of this sample code for an identical CDR3. The chain employs TRBV4-1 and TRBJ1-2; 7 bases map to TRBD1. Germline V CDR1 and CDR2: MGHRA, YSYEKL. This CDR3 is 16 amino acids long. The CDR3 DNA follows: TGCGCCAGCAGTCAAGAGGGGACAGCCGTTTTCTATGGCTACACCTTC. It codes for CASSQEGTAVFYGYTF.